The 21 T cell receptor beta chains in this list originate from one sample, sequenced in a study of T-cell reconstitution after alpha-beta-depleted transplantation in children. Unique molecular identifiers were incorporated during preparation of the TCRbeta library. TCRdb re-derived calls from the PCR reads in MiXCR, one entry per CDR3 protein. Here the sample spans roughly 190,000 distinct CDR3 sequences, roughly 15% being singletons. Sequences were derived from PBMCs from the stem cell graft donor, sampled from the stem cell graft. The origin of the receptors is a human donor who donated a stem cell graft to a child with acute lymphoblastic leukemia.

The chain is built from TRBV4-1 and TRBJ1-5; D ambiguous. V was shortened by 1 base and J by 5 bases, with 12 bases between the two germline ends. Germline V gene data show CDR1 as MGHRA and CDR2 as YSYEKL. This CDR3 has 15 amino acids. CDR3 sequence: CASSQVFARDQPQHF. DNA of the CDR3: TGCGCCAGCAGCCAAGTTTTCGCAAGGGATCAGCCCCAGCATTTT.

This clonotype was seen repeatedly, ten times or more. The chain combines TRBV12-3 or TRBV12-4 with TRBJ2-2; 10 nucleotides agree with TRBD2. V gave up 6 bases and J gave up 2 bases; unmatched junction bases: 6. The CDR3 has 16 amino acids. The DNA of the CDR3 is TGTGCCAGCAGCTCTGGACTAGCGGTAAACACCGGGGAGCTGTTTTTT. It codes for CASSSGLAVNTGELFF.

In its sample, this clonotype was seen many times. The CDR3, as DNA: TGTGCCAGCAGCCCCAATTACTTCTACGAGCAGTACTTC. Residues: CASSPNYFYEQYF. This sequence joins TRBV7-9 and TRBJ2-7; D is ambiguous. The CDR3 totals 13 residues. V was pared by 5 bases and J by 3 bases, with 11 bases between. CDR1 is SEHNR, CDR2 FQNEAQ, per germline (reference sequence).

The chain couples TRBV19 to TRBJ1-1, with D possibly TRBD1 on 5 matching bases. This CDR3 is built from 14 residues. CDR1 is LNHDA and CDR2 is SQIVND in the germline V gene (reference sequence). V was cut by 3 bases and J by 2 bases, with 10 bases left in between. CDR3 sequence: CASSIDRTNTEAFF. The CDR3 coding sequence is TGTGCCAGTAGTATTGACAGAACTAACACTGAAGCTTTCTTT.

Of note for this clonotype: A much larger clone lies one base from this, so it may be a read error. The chain links TRBV19 to TRBJ1-5; D might be TRBD1 (6 bases). The CDR3 extends over 15 amino acids. Germline lookup yields CDR1 LNHDA and CDR2 SQIVND (reference sequence). V lost 5 bases to trimming and J lost 7 bases, with 18 bases between them. CDR3 in DNA: TGTGCCAGTAGTCGCTCCGGGGGGCGAGCCCAGCCCCAGCATTTT. As protein: CASSRSGGRAQPQHF.

Regarding this clonotype: This may be a read error, as it is one base from a much larger clone. In nucleotides, the CDR3 is TGCGCCAGCAGCTTGGTTGACAGGGATTTCGCTGAAGCTTTCTTT. It encodes CASSLVDRDFAEAFF. This chain links TRBV5-1 with TRBJ1-1; 7 nucleotides line up with TRBD1. Germline assignment: CDR1 SGHRS and CDR2 YFSETQ. The CDR3 is 15 residues long. V gave up 0 bases and J gave up 6 bases; unmatched junction bases: 8.

The chain carries TRBV11-2 and TRBJ1-5; D is unclear. Deletions cut 1 base from V and 4 bases from J, with 11 bases between. The CDR3 runs 15 residues. The germline gives CDR1 SGHAT, CDR2 FQNNGV. CDR3 bases: TGTGCCAGCAGCTTAGGAGGACGGCCAAATCAGCCCCAGCATTTT. Its protein is CASSLGGRPNQPQHF.

This clonotype was detected many times. DNA of the CDR3: TGTGCCAGCAGCCGTCCCCAGGTGAACACTGAAGCTTTCTTT. This encodes CASSRPQVNTEAFF. The V gene is TRBV5-6, the J gene TRBJ1-1, with D unresolved. CDR3 size: 14 residues. Trimming pared 4 bases from V and 0 bases from J, leaving 10 bases between. Germline CDR1 is SGHDT and CDR2 is YYEEEE.

Ten or more counts support this clonotype. This chain's CDR3 is CASSFSTYNEQFF. The DNA for the CDR3 is TGTGCCAGCAGCTTCAGCACCTACAATGAGCAGTTCTTC. V gene TRBV7-6 combines with J gene TRBJ2-1; no clear D gene. CDR3 length equals 13 residues. In germline, CDR1 is SGHVS, CDR2 FNYEAQ. V lost 3 bases, J lost 2 bases, and 5 bases lay in between. Drawing the rest from reference TRBV7-6 and TRBJ2-1, the complete variable domain is GAGVSQSPRYKVTKRGQDVALRCDPISGHVSLYWYRQALGQGPEFLTYFNYEAQQDKSGLPNDRFSAERPEGSISTLTIQRTEQRDSAMYRCASSFSTYNEQFFGPGTRLTVL.

The chain joins TRBV20-1 to TRBJ1-5, with 7 bases lining up with TRBD1. After removal of 6 bases from V and 1 base from J, the junction contained 6 bases not matched to a gene. This CDR3 comprises 14 residues. In germline, CDR1 is DFQATT, CDR2 SNEGSKA (reference sequence). CDR3 in DNA: TGCAGTGCAAACAGGGGATCAAGCAATCAGCCCCAGCATTTT. It is translated as CSANRGSSNQPQHF.

The V call is TRBV5-1, the J call TRBJ2-3; the match to TRBD1 covers 7 bases. Trimming took 4 bases from V and 12 from J; bases not matched to a gene: 5. The CDR3 covers 11 residues. Germline-derived CDR1 and CDR2 are SGHRS and YFSETQ. The CDR3 spells CASSTGTAQYF. The CDR3 coding sequence is TGCGCCAGCAGCACCGGGACAGCCCAGTATTTT.

Details on this clonotype: A read error may be the cause here, since a much bigger clone is one base away. The chain links TRBV10-2 to TRBJ2-3, with TRBD2 identical over 10 bases. The CDR3 sequence is 16 residues long. In germline, CDR1 is WSHSY, CDR2 SAAADI. The CDR3 region is CGSSGLAERGTDTQYF. CDR3 bases: TGCGGCAGCAGTGGACTAGCGGAGAGGGGCACAGATACGCAGTATTTT.

The V call is TRBV21-1, the J call TRBJ1-2. TRBV21-1 is termed a pseudogene. This CDR3 is built from 14 residues. As DNA, the CDR3 is TGTGCCAGCAGCAAACAGGCACAGCCCTATTGCTACACCTTC. Translating it yields CASSKQAQPYCYTF.

The sample holds many counts of this clonotype. The V and J genes are TRBV12-3 or TRBV12-4 and TRBJ1-4; the D is unclear. V was cut by 3 bases and J by 4 bases, with 12 bases left in between. The CDR3 consists of 15 residues. DNA for the CDR3: TGTGCCAGCAGTTTGGTCCGCAGGCATAATGAAAAACTGTTTTTT. Its protein is CASSLVRRHNEKLFF.

This clonotype was seen many times. The chain combines TRBV18 with TRBJ2-5, with a tentative D call TRBD1 (5 bases). The CDR3 is 15 residues long. The V and J ends lost 4 bases and 4 bases respectively, with 16 bases between them. Germline CDR1 is KGHSH and CDR2 is LQKENI. CDR3 protein: CASSRLPTASETQYF. Here the CDR3 DNA reads TGTGCCAGCTCACGCTTACCGACAGCTTCAGAGACCCAGTACTTC.

This chain connects TRBV20-1 to TRBJ2-3; D is possibly TRBD1 (6 bases). Per germline, CDR1 DFQATT and CDR2 SNEGSKA (reference sequence). Trimming pared 5 bases from V and 9 bases from J, leaving 12 bases between. The CDR3 is 11 amino acids. CDR3 sequence (DNA): TGCAGTGCTCCTCAAGGGGGAACGCAGTATTTT. Protein product: CSAPQGGTQYF.

Comments on this clonotype: A read error may account for a junction end that differs from germline. This chain connects TRBV12-3 or TRBV12-4 to TRBJ1-3, with 7 bases fitting TRBD1. The CDR3 is made up of 16 amino acids. The CDR3 DNA is TGTGCCAGCAGCCGACAGGGAGGCCCCTCTGGAAACCCCATATATTTT. Amino acids: CASSRQGGPSGNPIYF.

J is TRBJ2-1 and V is TRBV7-2; D is unresolved. V was clipped by 5 bases and J by 0 bases, with 11 bases between them. There are 15 residues in the CDR3. Germline V gene data show CDR1 as SGHTA and CDR2 as FQGNSA. DNA for the CDR3: TGTGCCAGCAGCCTCTATGGGAACTCCTACAATGAGCAGTTCTTC. Encoded protein: CASSLYGNSYNEQFF. The full variable domain, with the rest looked up from reference TRBV7-2 and TRBJ2-1, is GAGVSQSPSNKVTEKGKDVELRCDPISGHTALYWYRQSLGQGLEFLIYFQGNSAPDKSGLPSDRFSAERTGGSVSTLTIQRTQQEDSAVYLCASSLYGNSYNEQFFGPGTRLTVL.

This clonotype has a handful of counts. The chain is built from TRBV12-3 or TRBV12-4 and TRBJ1-2; 12 bases match TRBD1. Trimming at V came to 6 bases and at J to 5 bases, leaving 7 bases not matched to a gene. This CDR3 contains 15 residues. The CDR3 region has the DNA TGTGCCAGCAGAGTTTGGGGACAGGGGGCGTATGGCTACACCTTC. Amino acid sequence: CASRVWGQGAYGYTF.

Of note for this clonotype: This may be a read error, as it is one base from a much larger clone. Without the conserved terminal phenylalanine or tryptophan, this CDR3 likely stems from a read error. V gene TRBV27 combines with J gene TRBJ1-1; D remains unclear. Germline assignment: CDR1 MNHEY and CDR2 SMNVEV (reference sequence). V was trimmed by 0 bases and J by 4 bases, leaving 6 bases between them. CDR3 length: 13 residues. The CDR3 here is CASSLSAITEAFI. CDR3 nucleotides: TGTGCCAGCAGTTTATCCGCGATCACTGAAGCTTTCATT.

This clonotype was detected ten times or more. V usage is TRBV20-1 and J usage is TRBJ2-3; 13 bases fit TRBD2. J gave up 6 bases and V 3 bases, and 9 bases lay outside the gene matches. This CDR3 comprises 16 residues. Germline CDR1 DFQATT, CDR2 SNEGSKA (reference sequence). As DNA, the CDR3 is TGCAGTGCTAGCGACTCTTGGACTAGCGGGAGCGATACGCAGTATTTT. It translates to CSASDSWTSGSDTQYF.